The sequence of this TCR beta chain was determined in a study of T cell responses to AZD1222 COVID-19 vaccine. Deletions cut 1 base from V and 1 base from J, with 13 bases between. Germline CDR1 reads SGHAT; CDR2 reads FQNNGV. This CDR3 is built from 16 residues. Repertoires were generated with immunoSEQ multiplex PCR, while TCRdb's copy carries only in-frame clones and drops some. The sample carries around 200,000 clones, 94% recorded once. This specimen consisted of peripheral blood, obtained 28 days after the second AZD1222 dose. This chain uses TRBV11-2 with TRBJ2-5; D is possibly TRBD1 (5 bases). The sequence was collected from an adult who received the AZD1222 COVID-19 vaccine. The CDR3 DNA reads TGTGCCAGCAGCTTAGCAAGGGGATGGAGCCAAGAGACCCAGTACTTC. This encodes CASSLARGWSQETQYF. Full variable domain (rest looked up from reference TRBV11-2 and TRBJ2-5): EAGVAQSPRYKIIEKRQSVAFWCNPISGHATLYWYQQILGQGPKLLIQFQNNGVVDDSQLPKDRFSAERLKGVDSTLKIQPAKLEDSAVYLCASSLARGWSQETQYFGPGTRLLVL.